This section outlines one TCR beta chain sequence together with its context. Its antigen remains unidentified. 60 Vbeta and 13 Jbeta primers were used in PCR. The method was immunoSEQ multiplex PCR; TCRdb's version includes in-frame clones alone and lacks a portion of them. The table has 250,000 or so clones, about 90% seen once. This sample stems from a study of cytomegalovirus exposure and HLA in healthy donors. Study findings and constraints: Later analysis identified 16,000 or so TCR beta sequences associated with HLA alleles, using a false discovery rate threshold of 0.05.

The germline V gene has CDR1 MNHNY and CDR2 SVGAGI (reference sequence). V was pared by 6 bases and J by 0 bases, with 4 bases of the junction left unmatched. The length of the CDR3 is 14 residues. The clonotype comes from a girl aged 2-10 years in good health and CMV-seronegative. The chain couples TRBV6-6 to TRBJ2-5; TRBD2 aligns across 7 bases. The sample consisted of PBMCs. The CDR3 DNA sequence: TGTGCCAGCAGCCAAAGCGGGGACCAAGAGACCCAGTACTTC. Its protein product is CASSQSGDQETQYF.